Each of the 4 T cell receptor beta chains below was sequenced from the same sample in a study of blood T cell repertoires in COVID-19. Here immunoSEQ multiplex PCR was the method, and the copy in TCRdb shows in-frame clones only, minus some. Of over 350,000 clones detected, approximately 90% appear once; the ten largest clones hold about 0.9%. Sequencing input: PBMCs or T cells enriched from blood (not recorded which). These TCRs come from a woman aged 40 to 50 who had been exposed to COVID-19.

The chain combines TRBV18 with TRBJ1-1; perhaps TRBD1 as D (5 bases). The CDR3 runs 14 residues. CDR1 and CDR2 from the germline V gene are KGHSH and LQKENI. V lost 6 bases to trimming and J lost 0 bases, with 11 bases between them. This CDR3 reads CASSQDRMNTEAFF. CDR3 bases: TGTGCCAGCTCCCAAGACAGAATGAACACTGAAGCTTTCTTT.

The rearrangement links TRBV9 to TRBJ2-3; TRBD2 aligns across 11 bases. From germline, CDR1 is SGDLS and CDR2 YYNGEE. CDR3 size: 16 residues. J gave up 3 bases and V 2 bases, and 5 bases lay outside the gene matches. The CDR3 sequence: CASSVTSGSQTDTQYF. The CDR3 nucleotides read TGTGCCAGCAGCGTTACTAGCGGGAGTCAGACAGATACGCAGTATTTT.

This clone appeared once. This chain uses TRBV5-4 with TRBJ1-2; tentatively, D is TRBD1 (5 bases). This CDR3 contains 16 residues. V lost 0 bases to trimming and J lost 3 bases, with 15 bases between them. Germline-derived CDR1 and CDR2 are SGHNT and YYREEE (reference sequence). The CDR3 region has the DNA TGTGCCAGCAGCTTGGGTCCCGGGGGGAAGGACTATGGCTACACCTTC. Protein: CASSLGPGGKDYGYTF.

The V call is TRBV5-4, the J call TRBJ1-1; 7 nucleotides agree with TRBD1. Germline trimming cut 3 bases from V and 5 bases from J; bases unmatched to any gene: 13. Germline V gene lookup returns CDR1 SGHNT and CDR2 YYREEE (reference sequence). This CDR3 contains 16 residues. The CDR3 region has the DNA TGTGCCAGCAGCTCGGGACAGCAAAGATCAGGAACTGAAGCTTTCTTT. Translating it yields CASSSGQQRSGTEAFF.